The 30 T cell receptor beta chains below were found in one sample sequenced in a study of blood T cells in healthy people across ages. Together with a sample-barcoded 5' primer, a J-beta primer mix was included in a second PCR lasting roughly 6 to 12 cycles. TCRdb re-called the 5' RACE reads with MiXCR, one entry per CDR3 protein. Found here are hundreds of thousands of distinct CDR3 sequences, about 52% of them singletons; the top ten hold about 32%. The sequencing input was blood. Source of these receptors: a woman in her fifties or sixties in good health.

This clonotype came up many times. This chain links TRBV7-2 with TRBJ1-5, with D perhaps matching TRBD1 (5 bases). V lost 6 bases and J lost 3, with 9 bases in between. The germline V gene encodes CDR1 SGHTA and CDR2 FQGNSA. This CDR3 is built from 13 residues. CDR3 sequence reads: CASSPGSNQPQHF. As DNA, the CDR3 is TGTGCCAGCAGTCCAGGGTCCAATCAGCCCCAGCATTTT.

This clonotype has just one count. The chain has TRBV9 and TRBJ2-1; maybe TRBD1 (6 bases). Deletions cut 4 bases from V and 7 bases from J, with 18 bases between. CDR1 and CDR2 (germline): SGDLS, YYNGEE. This CDR3 contains 15 residues. This CDR3 reads CASSPDGTTGNEQFF. As DNA, the CDR3 is TGTGCCAGCAGCCCAGATGGGACCACAGGGAATGAGCAGTTCTTC.

This clonotype was seen more than once but under ten times. The chain couples TRBV10-3 to TRBJ2-1; TRBD1 agrees at 7 bases. Germline V gene lookup returns CDR1 ENHRY and CDR2 SYGVKD. The CDR3 length is 15 residues. With 6 bases clipped from V and 6 bases from J, the junction kept 11 bases outside the gene matches. CDR3: CAISGDDRAGNEQFF. CDR3 in DNA: TGTGCCATCAGCGGAGACGACAGGGCGGGCAATGAGCAGTTCTTC.

The gene calls are TRBV7-2 and TRBJ1-2; a possible D gene is TRBD1 (6 bases). Germline V CDR1 and CDR2: SGHTA, FQGNSA. This CDR3 contains 14 residues. The germline V and J ends were trimmed by 4 bases and 4 bases, with 13 bases remaining between them. The CDR3 here is CASSSPTGFYGYTF. CDR3 bases: TGTGCCAGCAGCTCCCCCACAGGGTTCTATGGCTACACCTTC.

The genes are TRBV20-1 and TRBJ2-5, with D uncertain. This CDR3 spans 13 amino acids. The germline V and J ends were trimmed by 0 bases and 0 bases, with 5 bases remaining between them. Germline lookup yields CDR1 DFQATT and CDR2 SNEGSKA (reference sequence). The CDR3 DNA reads TGCAGTGCTAGAGAGACAAACCAAGAGACCCAGTACTTC. This translates into CSARETNQETQYF.

Worth noting for this clonotype: One junction end disagrees with the germline gene, perhaps due to a read error. The J gene is TRBJ2-5, the V gene TRBV6-1, with D perhaps matching TRBD1 (6 bases). The CDR3 consists of 15 residues. From germline, CDR1 is MNHNS and CDR2 SASEGT. The DNA for the CDR3 is TGCGCCAGCAGTGAAGGGGTAGGGGGTGCCGAGACCCAGTACTTC. It specifies CASSEGVGGAETQYF.

V is TRBV4-3 and J is TRBJ2-1; TRBD2 aligns across 7 bases. The CDR3 extends over 18 amino acids. V lost 0 bases and J lost 0; bases outside the gene matches: 8. Per germline, CDR1 LGHNA and CDR2 YSLEER. CDR3 nucleotide sequence: TGCGCCAGCAGCCAAGATCGCCCCTCTAGCGGCTCCTACAATGAGCAGTTCTTC. The encoded protein is CASSQDRPSSGSYNEQFF.

This clonotype was observed a handful of times. The chain employs TRBV6-5 and TRBJ2-7, with a weak D call TRBD2 (6 bases). Germline CDR1 MNHEY, CDR2 SVGAGI. The length of the CDR3 is 15 residues. The V end was cut by 2 bases, the J end by 5 bases, with 16 bases between. The CDR3 spells CASSYVYGSYDEQYF. The CDR3 nucleotides are TGTGCCAGCAGTTACGTTTACGGGAGCTATGACGAGCAGTACTTC.

This chain uses TRBV6-5 with TRBJ2-6, with D unclear. Trimming removed 5 bases from V and 8 bases from J, with 16 bases in between. Per germline, CDR1 MNHEY and CDR2 SVGAGI. The CDR3 has 15 residues. CDR3 DNA sequence: TGTGCCAGCAGTCCACGACATCGTTATTCCAACGTCCTGACTTTC. It specifies CASSPRHRYSNVLTF.

The CDR3 is CASSTGTRVHQETQYF. In nucleotides, the CDR3 is TGCGCCAGCAGCACGGGGACTAGGGTGCACCAAGAGACCCAGTACTTC. This rearrangement joins TRBV5-1 to TRBJ2-5, with TRBD2 matching over 8 bases. Germline V gives CDR1 SGHRS, CDR2 YFSETQ. Trimming cost V 4 bases and J 0 bases; bases outside gene matches: 8. The CDR3 has 16 amino acids.

The rearrangement links TRBV7-9 to TRBJ2-5; D is unclear. V was clipped by 11 bases and J by 11 bases, with 15 bases between them. Germline CDR1 SEHNR, CDR2 FQNEAQ (reference sequence). This CDR3 region has 10 residues. CDR3 nucleotides: TGTGCCTCCTCAAACGATGAGCAGTACTTC. Its translation is CASSNDEQYF. Looking up the rest from reference TRBV7-9 and TRBJ2-5 gives the full variable domain: DTGVSQNPRHKITKRGQNVTFRCDPISEHNRLYWYRQTLGQGPEFLTYFQNEAQLEKSRLLSDRFSAERPKGSFSTLEIQRTEQGDSAMYLCASSNDEQYFGPGTRLLVL.

This clonotype appeared a few times. The genes are TRBV29-1 and TRBJ2-7, with D perhaps TRBD2 (5 bases). V was pared by 4 bases and J by 3 bases, with 7 bases between. The CDR3 is 11 residues long. In germline, CDR1 is SQVTM, CDR2 ANQGSEA. In DNA, the CDR3 is TGCAGCGTTGGCGGGTACTACGAGCAGTACTTC. This gives the protein CSVGGYYEQYF.

The J gene is TRBJ2-7, the V gene TRBV27; 8 nucleotides match TRBD2. V shed 3 bases, J shed 1 base, and the junction held 2 bases outside the gene matches. The CDR3 is 14 residues long. Germline V CDR1 and CDR2: MNHEY, SMNVEV (reference sequence). The CDR3 sequence is CASSFSGTSYEQYF. In nucleotides, the CDR3 is TGTGCCAGCAGTTTTAGCGGGACTTCCTACGAGCAGTACTTC.

The rearrangement uses TRBV6-6 and TRBJ2-7, with D unclear. The CDR3 consists of 12 residues. Germline CDR1 and CDR2: MNHNY and SVGAGI (reference sequence). The ends were cut back, 4 bases at V and 7 bases at J, with 11 bases in the middle. The DNA for the CDR3 is TGTGCCAGCAGTTTTTGGGAAGATGAGCAGTACTTC. Its protein is CASSFWEDEQYF.

The chain has TRBV7-2 and TRBJ2-7; the D is unclear. The CDR3 sequence is 12 residues long. V lost 3 bases and J lost 5, with 8 bases in between. Looked up from germline, CDR1 is SGHTA and CDR2 is FQGNSA. The CDR3 sequence is CASSLGFNEQYF. DNA of the CDR3: TGTGCCAGCAGCTTGGGGTTCAACGAGCAGTACTTC.

J is TRBJ2-5 and V is TRBV5-1; 12 bases fit TRBD2. Germline assignment: CDR1 SGHRS and CDR2 YFSETQ. The CDR3 length is 17 residues. Trimming removed 0 bases from V and 1 base from J; junction bases left unmatched: 4. CDR3 sequence reads: CASSLGLAGDGQETQYF. The DNA of the CDR3 is TGCGCCAGCAGCTTGGGACTAGCGGGAGACGGCCAAGAGACCCAGTACTTC.

The chain is built from TRBV5-6 and TRBJ1-2, with 7 bases matching TRBD1. CDR3 length equals 14 residues. Germline V gives CDR1 SGHDT, CDR2 YYEEEE. J lost 4 bases, V lost 4 bases, and 7 bases had no gene match. The CDR3 DNA reads as TGTGCCAGCAGCCCCCGACAGGGCGGCTATGGCTACACCTTC. It yields the protein CASSPRQGGYGYTF.

This clonotype was recorded a few times. The gene calls are TRBV14 and TRBJ2-5, with D maybe TRBD2 (6 bases). In germline, CDR1 is SGHDN, CDR2 FVKESK. CDR3 length: 15 residues. Deletions cut 4 bases from V and 1 base from J, with 13 bases between. The CDR3 DNA is TGTGCCAGCAGCCGGTCGGCGGGGTCCCAAGAGACCCAGTACTTC. Encoded protein: CASSRSAGSQETQYF.

V usage is TRBV12-3 or TRBV12-4 and J usage is TRBJ2-3, with TRBD1 matching 8 bases. V gave up 4 bases and J gave up 1 base; unmatched junction bases: 7. The CDR3 sequence is 16 residues long. The CDR3 sequence is CASSSGTGSRTDTQYF. DNA for the CDR3: TGTGCCAGCAGTTCGGGGACAGGTTCCCGCACAGATACGCAGTATTTT.

This chain joins TRBV12-3 or TRBV12-4 and TRBJ1-1, with a weak D call TRBD1 (6 bases). The length of the CDR3 is 13 residues. Trimming took off 6 bases at V and 6 bases at J, with 14 bases between the two ends. The DNA of the CDR3 is TGTGCCAGCAGAATCACAGGGATCGCTGAAGCTTTCTTT. Amino acids: CASRITGIAEAFF.

The genes are TRBV20-1 and TRBJ2-5; 7 nucleotides agree with TRBD1. V lost 1 base and J lost 2; bases outside the gene matches: 4. The CDR3 length is 14 residues. Germline CDR1 is DFQATT and CDR2 is SNEGSKA (reference sequence). CDR3 amino acids: CSARGGGIQETQYF. The CDR3 DNA follows: TGCAGTGCTAGAGGAGGGGGCATTCAAGAGACCCAGTACTTC.

Only one count was recorded for this clonotype. This chain joins TRBV20-1 and TRBJ2-5, with D unclear. The tail of the sequence fits TRBJ2-7 better, so the J call may be wrong. This CDR3 has 11 amino acids. Germline CDR1 DFQATT, CDR2 SNEGSKA (reference sequence). CDR3 DNA sequence: TGCAGTGCTGAGGATCTAGGCGAGCAGTACTTC. Protein sequence: CSAEDLGEQYF.

This clonotype was recorded many times. This sequence joins TRBV5-1 and TRBJ1-1; a possible D gene is TRBD1 (6 bases). The CDR3 contains 14 residues. Germline V gene data show CDR1 as SGHRS and CDR2 as YFSETQ. Trimming took 5 bases from V and 4 from J, leaving 15 bases between them. CDR3 loop: CASRAQGSLTEAFF. DNA for the CDR3: TGCGCCAGCAGGGCACAGGGTTCCCTCACTGAAGCTTTCTTT.

This clonotype was detected only a few times. V is TRBV9 and J is TRBJ2-3, with TRBD2 as a possible D gene (7 bases). The germline gives CDR1 SGDLS, CDR2 YYNGEE. The V end lost 3 bases, the J end lost 4 bases, and 12 bases lay between the germline ends. The CDR3 length is 14 residues. This chain's CDR3 is CASSAGGGPDTQYF. DNA for the CDR3: TGTGCCAGCAGCGCTGGGGGGGGGCCAGATACGCAGTATTTT.

This clonotype has only a few counts. This sequence joins TRBV20-1 and TRBJ2-3, with D unresolved. The ends were cut back, 1 base at V and 2 bases at J, with 7 bases in the middle. Germline CDR1 is DFQATT and CDR2 is SNEGSKA (reference sequence). This CDR3 is 13 amino acids long. This chain's CDR3 is CSARVVATDTQYF. The CDR3 bases are TGCAGTGCTAGAGTAGTCGCCACAGATACGCAGTATTTT.

In its sample, this clonotype was seen once. The chain links TRBV6-5 to TRBJ1-6; a possible D gene is TRBD1 (6 bases). Germline CDR1 is MNHEY and CDR2 is SVGAGI. The CDR3 is 19 amino acids. V lost 2 bases, J lost 0 bases, and 17 bases lay in between. The CDR3 coding sequence is TGTGCCAGCAGTTACGGCGGACAGTCTAGATCCTCCTATAATTCACCCCTCCACTTT. This codes for CASSYGGQSRSSYNSPLHF.

V and J are TRBV29-1 and TRBJ2-3; TRBD1 agrees at 10 bases. This CDR3 is built from 12 residues. The germline CDR1 and CDR2 sequences are SQVTM and ANQGSEA. With V trimmed by 8 bases and J by 5 bases, 4 bases remained unmatched. CDR3 residues: CSWTGGGDTQYF. The CDR3, as DNA: TGCAGCTGGACAGGGGGAGGAGATACGCAGTATTTT.

The chain has TRBV6-5 and TRBJ1-1; TRBD1 matches at 8 bases. This CDR3 region has 13 residues. V was clipped by 0 bases and J by 8 bases; unmatched bases: 2. Germline CDR1 is MNHEY and CDR2 is SVGAGI. CDR3 nucleotides: TGTGCCAGCAGTTACTCCGGACAGGGAGAAGCTTTCTTT. This sequence encodes CASSYSGQGEAFF.

Details on this clonotype: One base away lies a much larger clone, so this may be a sequencing read error. The chain has TRBV4-2 and TRBJ2-7; 8 bases are shared with TRBD1. The CDR3 has 16 amino acids. The V gene's germline CDR1 is LGHNA and CDR2 YNFKEQ. Trimming took 0 bases from V and 6 from J; bases not matched to a gene: 10. The CDR3 DNA reads as TGTGCCAGCAGCCAAGATTTAGCGACAGGGGTCTCCGAGCAGTACTTC. It translates to CASSQDLATGVSEQYF.

V and J are TRBV7-9 and TRBJ2-7; 8 bases match TRBD2. The V gene's germline CDR1 is SEHNR and CDR2 FQNEAQ (reference sequence). This CDR3 is built from 14 residues. Unmatched junction bases numbered 5, after V lost 5 bases and J lost 2 bases. The CDR3 here is CASSAREGPYEQYF. In DNA, the CDR3 is TGTGCCAGCAGCGCCCGGGAGGGGCCCTACGAGCAGTACTTC.